These 5 T cell receptor beta chains came from one sample sequenced in a study of cytomegalovirus exposure and HLA in healthy donors. Amplification used 60 Vbeta primers and 13 Jbeta primers. Repertoires were generated with immunoSEQ multiplex PCR, while TCRdb's copy carries only in-frame clones and drops some. Found here are 200,000 to 250,000 clones, roughly 80% of them singletons; the top ten hold roughly 3.1%. Sequencing used PBMCs. These receptors were collected from a young man in good health and CMV-seronegative.

This chain uses TRBV19 with TRBJ1-5; 8 nucleotides line up with TRBD1. The CDR3 consists of 19 residues. J lost 0 bases, V lost 1 base, and 11 bases had no gene match. Germline lookup yields CDR1 LNHDA and CDR2 SQIVND (reference sequence). The CDR3 DNA reads TGTGCCAGTAGTATAGTGGGTCAGGGGGCAGGATATAGCAATCAGCCCCAGCATTTT. Protein: CASSIVGQGAGYSNQPQHF.

CDR3: CASKGGGTGVYEQYF. The CDR3 nucleotides are TGTGCCAGCAAGGGAGGAGGGACAGGGGTGTACGAGCAGTACTTC. The V and J genes are TRBV28 and TRBJ2-7; 10 nucleotides match TRBD1. V dropped 7 bases and J dropped 4; count of bases not matched to a gene: 10. Germline loops: CDR1 MDHEN, CDR2 SYDVKM. This CDR3 spans 15 amino acids.

This chain joins TRBV4-2 and TRBJ2-2; 10 bases are shared with TRBD2. CDR3 length: 17 residues. J lost 1 base, V lost 0 bases, and 2 bases had no gene match. Germline CDR1 LGHNA, CDR2 YNFKEQ. CDR3 loop: CASSQDKRGGNTGELFF. The DNA for the CDR3 is TGTGCCAGCAGCCAAGATAAGCGGGGGGGGAACACCGGGGAGCTGTTTTTT.

A remark on this clone: At one end the junction does not follow the germline gene, possibly because of a read error. The rearrangement links TRBV7-9 to TRBJ1-2; the D is unclear. Germline V gene data show CDR1 as SEHNR and CDR2 as FQNEAQ (reference sequence). There are 16 residues in the CDR3. Written as DNA, the CDR3 is TGTTCCAGCAGCTTCCCCCCTGGGAGGCCCAACTATGGCTACACCTTC. Its protein is CSSSFPPGRPNYGYTF.

CDR3 nucleotides: TGTGCCATCAGGCAGGGGTATGAGCAGTTCTTC. It specifies CAIRQGYEQFF. This chain connects TRBV10-3 to TRBJ2-1; tentative D call: TRBD1 (6 bases). This CDR3 spans 11 amino acids. CDR1 and CDR2 from the germline V gene are ENHRY and SYGVKD. Trimming removed 6 bases at V and 8 bases at J, with 8 bases between.